This entry lists 9 T cell receptor beta chains sequenced from one sample in a study of beta chain features in type 1 diabetes. cDNA synthesis used the whole RNA isolate, giving expressed TCRB sequences. TCRdb keeps only in-frame clones here, not all; method: immunoSEQ multiplex PCR. Of 330,000 or so clones in the sample, 14% were seen once. Sequences were obtained from central memory CD4+ T cells from blood. The receptors were gathered from a man aged 25-45 years in good health.

This clone was counted only a few times. A far larger clone lies a single base away; this is likely a read error. The chain recombines TRBV10-3 with TRBJ2-6, with no clear D. The CDR3 consists of 17 residues. Per germline, CDR1 ENHRY and CDR2 SYGVKD. V lost 2 bases and J lost 0, with 11 bases in between. In DNA, the CDR3 is TGTGCCATCAGTGAGGCCGGGCCGGGCTCTGGGGCCAACGTCCTGACTTTC. It encodes CAISEAGPGSGANVLTF.

This chain's CDR3 is CASSSYGPSTGELFF. The CDR3 DNA reads TGTGCCAGCAGCTCATATGGACCGAGCACCGGGGAGCTGTTTTTT. V usage is TRBV11-3 and J usage is TRBJ2-2, with unresolved D. The CDR3 runs to 15 residues. With 4 bases removed from V and 4 bases from J, the gap between germline ends came to 13 bases. Germline CDR1 SGHNT, CDR2 YENEEA.

The CDR3 is CASAERGRADTQYF. CDR3 DNA: TGTGCCAGCGCGGAGCGCGGGAGGGCTGATACGCAGTATTTT. The V call is TRBV7-3, the J call TRBJ2-3; TRBD2 matches 9 bases. The junction had 9 bases not matched to a gene; V was cut back by 8 bases and J by 6 bases. CDR3 size: 14 residues. Germline CDR1 and CDR2: SGHTA and FQGTGA.

The V and J genes are TRBV11-3 and TRBJ2-2; unclear D gene. V was clipped by 2 bases and J by 5 bases, with 12 bases between them. Germline V gene sequence: CDR1 SGHNT, CDR2 YENEEA. The CDR3 is 15 residues long. CDR3 nucleotide sequence: TGTGCCAGCAGCTTACTTACCCGAACAACCGGGGAGCTGTTTTTT. This gives the protein CASSLLTRTTGELFF.

This clone has more than one count but fewer than ten. V gene TRBV29-1 combines with J gene TRBJ1-5; D gene ambiguous. CDR3 size: 14 residues. Germline V gene lookup returns CDR1 SQVTM and CDR2 ANQGSEA. Trimming pared 6 bases from V and 6 bases from J, leaving 18 bases between. CDR3 loop: CSVSSGLESQPQHF. The CDR3 coding sequence is TGCAGCGTCTCATCGGGCTTAGAGAGTCAGCCCCAGCATTTT.

This clone was recorded a few times. CDR3 DNA: TGCGCCAGCAGCTTAACAGGGGATGGTAATTCACCCCTCCACTTT. Translating it yields CASSLTGDGNSPLHF. This chain connects TRBV5-1 to TRBJ1-6; 7 bases are shared with TRBD1. The V and J ends lost 2 bases and 6 bases, in that order; junction bases with no gene match: 5. The CDR3 extends over 15 amino acids. Germline values: CDR1 SGHRS, CDR2 YFSETQ.

In its sample, this clone was seen a few times. This rearrangement joins TRBV29-1 to TRBJ1-1, with a weak D call TRBD1 (5 bases). This CDR3 is built from 11 residues. Germline V gene sequence: CDR1 SQVTM, CDR2 ANQGSEA. In nucleotides, the CDR3 is TGCAGTGCTAGGGGGAACACTGAAGCTTTCTTT. Translating it yields CSARGNTEAFF.

This clone has just a few counts. The chain recombines TRBV14 with TRBJ1-6; 8 bases agree with TRBD1. Looked up from germline, CDR1 is SGHDN and CDR2 is FVKESK. V lost 4 bases to trimming and J lost 7 bases; unmatched junction nucleotides: 0. The length of the CDR3 is 13 residues. The CDR3 reads CASSRDRNSPLHF. The CDR3 bases are TGTGCCAGCAGCCGGGACAGGAATTCACCCCTCCACTTT.

Written as DNA, the CDR3 is TGCAGCGTTCTCAGGGCAGAGGGCTACACCTTC. Its protein product is CSVLRAEGYTF. The chain has TRBV29-1 and TRBJ1-2, with D possibly matching TRBD1 (5 bases). Germline V lookup: CDR1 SQVTM, CDR2 ANQGSEA. CDR3 length: 11 residues. V dropped 5 bases and J dropped 8 bases, with 12 bases sitting between them.